Following are 29 T cell receptor beta chains from one sample sequenced in a study of T cell responses to AZD1222 COVID-19 vaccine. The data were produced by immunoSEQ multiplex PCR, yet TCRdb's version contains in-frame clones alone and is incomplete. The table includes 95,000 to 100,000 clones, around nine tenths detected once. This specimen consisted of peripheral blood, obtained 28 days after the second AZD1222 dose. The receptor source for this set is an adult who received the AZD1222 COVID-19 vaccine.

V is TRBV10-3 and J is TRBJ2-5, with TRBD2 as a possible D gene (6 bases). The ends were cut back, 4 bases at V and 5 bases at J, with 11 bases in the middle. Germline V gene sequence: CDR1 ENHRY, CDR2 SYGVKD. This CDR3 is 13 amino acids long. The DNA for the CDR3 is TGTGCCATCAGTGCCGCGGAGGGGGAGACCCAGTACTTC. This gives the protein CAISAAEGETQYF.

The V gene is TRBV27, the J gene TRBJ1-1; TRBD1 might be the D (5 bases). CDR1 and CDR2 (germline): MNHEY, SMNVEV (reference sequence). This CDR3 region has 14 residues. Trimming cost V 5 bases and J 3 bases, with 13 bases left between them. The CDR3 reads CASSRGTAYTEAFF. CDR3 in DNA: TGTGCCAGCAGTCGCGGGACGGCCTACACTGAAGCTTTCTTT.

This chain joins TRBV5-1 and TRBJ1-1; TRBD1 agrees at 8 bases. Germline V gene sequence: CDR1 SGHRS, CDR2 YFSETQ. CDR3 size: 13 residues. Trimming cost V 5 bases and J 4 bases; bases outside gene matches: 4. The CDR3 loop is CASSTDRATEAFF. The CDR3 DNA is TGCGCCAGCAGTACGGACAGGGCCACTGAAGCTTTCTTT. The full variable domain, in which reference TRBV5-1 and TRBJ1-1 provide the parts outside the CDR3, is KAGVTQTPRYLIKTRGQQVTLSCSPISGHRSVSWYQQTPGQGLQFLFEYFSETQRNKGNFPGRFSGRQFSNSRSEMNVSTLELGDSALYLCASSTDRATEAFFGQGTRLTVV.

The chain carries TRBV15 and TRBJ2-5; 11 bases align to TRBD1. Trimming cost V 5 bases and J 5 bases; bases outside gene matches: 7. This CDR3 spans 15 amino acids. Germline V CDR1 and CDR2: LNHNV, YYDKDF (reference sequence). CDR3 nucleotides: TGTGCCACCAGCCCGCGGACAGGGGGCGCTGAGACCCAGTACTTC. Translated, it gives CATSPRTGGAETQYF.

The chain carries TRBV3-1 (or the pseudogene TRBV3-2) and TRBJ2-7, with D perhaps assigned TRBD1 or TRBD2 (5 bases each). This CDR3 comprises 18 residues. V gave up 0 bases and J gave up 4 bases, with 22 bases separating them. Germline lookup yields CDR1 LGHDT and CDR2 YNNKEL (reference sequence). The CDR3 nucleotides are TGTGCCAGCAGCCAAGATTATGGGCCCCAGGGAGTAATTTACGAGCAGTACTTC. Translated, it gives CASSQDYGPQGVIYEQYF.

The chain links TRBV5-1 to TRBJ2-1; 8 positions agree with TRBD1. This CDR3 spans 14 amino acids. Germline V gene lookup returns CDR1 SGHRS and CDR2 YFSETQ. J was trimmed by 4 bases and V by 5 bases; bases with no gene match: 5. In DNA, the CDR3 is TGCGCCAGCAGTGGGGACAGGATTTACAATGAGCAGTTCTTC. The encoded protein is CASSGDRIYNEQFF.

The genes are TRBV7-3 and TRBJ2-1; 9 positions match TRBD2. V gave up 1 base and J gave up 2 bases; unmatched junction bases: 3. The germline V gene has CDR1 SGHTA and CDR2 FQGTGA. The CDR3 consists of 16 residues. The CDR3 loop reads CASSLMASGTYNEQFF. In DNA, the CDR3 is TGTGCCAGCAGCTTAATGGCTAGCGGGACCTACAATGAGCAGTTCTTC. The complete variable domain, with remaining parts taken from reference TRBV7-3 and TRBJ2-1, reads GAGVSQTPSNKVTEKGKYVELRCDPISGHTALYWYRQSLGQGPEFLIYFQGTGAADDSGLPNDRFFAVRPEGSVSTLKIQRTERGDSAVYLCASSLMASGTYNEQFFGPGTRLTVL.

This chain connects TRBV29-1 to TRBJ1-6; 8 bases align to TRBD1. The V gene's germline CDR1 is SQVTM and CDR2 ANQGSEA. This CDR3 spans 15 amino acids. With V trimmed by 5 bases and J by 6 bases, 9 bases remained unmatched. CDR3 amino acids: CSVTAGGRGNSPLHF. The CDR3 region has the DNA TGCAGCGTTACCGCAGGGGGCAGGGGTAATTCACCCCTCCACTTT.

The chain uses TRBV7-6 and TRBJ2-7, with TRBD1 matching over 8 bases. The length of the CDR3 is 14 residues. The germline CDR1 and CDR2 sequences are SGHVS and FNYEAQ. The ends lost 3 bases at V and 7 bases at J; junction bases unmatched: 8. The CDR3 reads CASSFGTGGDEQYF. The CDR3 coding sequence is TGTGCCAGCAGCTTTGGGACAGGTGGCGATGAGCAGTACTTC.

This clone was seen a handful of times. The V gene is TRBV6-6, the J gene TRBJ1-5; D is unresolved. From germline, CDR1 is MNHNY and CDR2 SVGAGI (reference sequence). The V gene lost 5 bases and the J gene lost 3 bases, with 20 bases spanning the gap. The CDR3 spans 17 residues. The CDR3 DNA sequence: TGTGCCAGCAGTCCCATCGGGCAGCAGACTTCCAATCAGCCCCAGCATTTT. As protein: CASSPIGQQTSNQPQHF.

This chain connects TRBV3-1 (or the pseudogene TRBV3-2) to TRBJ1-4, with a weak D call TRBD1 (5 bases). Germline CDR1 LGHDT, CDR2 YNNKEL (reference sequence). The V end lost 3 bases, the J end lost 7 bases, and 18 bases lay between the germline ends. This CDR3 region has 16 residues. The CDR3 loop reads CASSHPGRMMGEKLFF. CDR3 coding DNA: TGTGCCAGCAGCCATCCGGGACGGATGATGGGTGAAAAACTGTTTTTT.

The V gene is TRBV14, the J gene TRBJ2-7; 9 positions match TRBD1. CDR3 size: 15 residues. V lost 4 bases and J lost 4; bases outside the gene matches: 8. The germline V gene encodes CDR1 SGHDN and CDR2 FVKESK. The CDR3: CASSPNRGLRYEQYF. DNA of the CDR3: TGTGCCAGCAGCCCCAACAGGGGGCTTCGGTACGAGCAGTACTTC.

This chain uses TRBV5-1 with TRBJ2-3; no definite D call. Germline V lookup: CDR1 SGHRS, CDR2 YFSETQ. This CDR3 spans 15 amino acids. The V and J ends lost 4 bases and 6 bases respectively, with 18 bases between them. The chain's CDR3 is CASSLETNIGDTQYF. The CDR3 DNA follows: TGCGCCAGCAGCCTTGAAACCAATATAGGGGATACGCAGTATTTT.

This chain connects TRBV30 to TRBJ2-7; D uncertain. V was cut by 2 bases and J by 3 bases, with 5 bases left in between. Germline CDR1 is GTSNPN and CDR2 is SVGIG (reference sequence). This CDR3 comprises 11 residues. DNA of the CDR3: TGTGCCTGGAGTCTCCGCTACGAGCAGTACTTC. Translated, it gives CAWSLRYEQYF.

This rearrangement joins TRBV27 to TRBJ2-7; possibly TRBD2 for D (6 bases). Germline V lookup: CDR1 MNHEY, CDR2 SMNVEV (reference sequence). Trimming took 5 bases from V and 3 from J, leaving 17 bases between them. This CDR3 is built from 15 residues. DNA of the CDR3: TGTGCCAGCAGTAAACGGGCGGGACGCTACTACGAGCAGTACTTC. Its translation is CASSKRAGRYYEQYF.

The chain couples TRBV27 to TRBJ2-4; D not resolved. There are 16 residues in the CDR3. Germline CDR1 reads MNHEY; CDR2 reads SMNVEV (reference sequence). V was cut by 1 base and J by 0 bases, with 10 bases left in between. CDR3 nucleotides: TGTGCCAGCAGTTTATGGACGTCTCTAGCCAAAAACATTCAGTACTTC. As protein: CASSLWTSLAKNIQYF.

This chain joins TRBV24-1 and TRBJ2-2, with TRBD2 identical over 14 bases. The germline CDR1 and CDR2 sequences are KGHDR and SFDVKD. The CDR3 spans 18 residues. The V gene end was trimmed by 0 bases and the J gene end by 6 bases; junction bases not matched to a gene: 5. CDR3 sequence (DNA): TGTGCCACCAGTGATTTGGGGACTAGCGGGAGTGGGTCCGGGGAGCTGTTTTTT. Translated, it gives CATSDLGTSGSGSGELFF.

The chain joins TRBV28 to TRBJ2-1; D is perhaps TRBD2 (5 bases). This CDR3 contains 12 residues. The germline gives CDR1 MDHEN, CDR2 SYDVKM. The ends were cut back, 6 bases at V and 2 bases at J, with 5 bases in the middle. CDR3 coding DNA: TGTGCCAGCAGCGGGACCTACAATGAGCAGTTCTTC. Amino acids: CASSGTYNEQFF.

The gene calls are TRBV10-3 and TRBJ2-7, with TRBD2 as a possible D gene (6 bases). The germline V gene has CDR1 ENHRY and CDR2 SYGVKD. The CDR3 runs to 24 residues. Deletions cut 0 bases from V and 6 bases from J, with 42 bases between. CDR3 DNA sequence: TGTGCCATCAGTGAGTCACTAGCTTGGGGTAAGTCTTTGGTGAAGTTTATCTTTTGTGGCGAGCAGTACTTC. Amino acids: CAISESLAWGKSLVKFIFCGEQYF.

CDR3 coding DNA: TGTGCCAGCCGGACTAGCGGGACCGAGCAGTACTTC. It specifies CASRTSGTEQYF. V is TRBV6-5 and J is TRBJ2-7; 12 positions match TRBD2. The CDR3 covers 12 residues. Trimming took 8 bases from V and 6 from J; bases not matched to a gene: 2. The germline V gene has CDR1 MNHEY and CDR2 SVGAGI.

This clone was picked up one time. The rearrangement links TRBV7-2 to TRBJ1-6; possibly TRBD1 for D (5 bases). V shed 1 base and J shed 0 bases, with 7 bases lying between them. The CDR3 is 16 residues long. The V gene's germline CDR1 is SGHTA and CDR2 FQGNSA. CDR3 sequence: CASSLDGGSYNSPLHF. The CDR3 DNA follows: TGTGCCAGCAGCTTAGACGGGGGCTCCTATAATTCACCCCTCCACTTT.

The chain is built from TRBV30 and TRBJ1-6; D gene unclear. CDR1 is GTSNPN and CDR2 is SVGIG in the germline V gene (reference sequence). Trimming stripped 7 bases from V and 8 bases from J, with 15 bases between. The CDR3 has 13 residues. The chain's CDR3 is CAYGLLGDSPLHF. The CDR3 region has the DNA TGTGCCTATGGACTCCTCGGTGATTCACCCCTCCACTTT.

The CDR3 reads CASSPRDGSWTGELFF. DNA of the CDR3: TGCGCCAGCAGCCCGAGGGACGGGAGTTGGACCGGGGAGCTGTTTTTT. The rearrangement uses TRBV5-1 and TRBJ2-2; TRBD2 is a possible D gene (6 bases). Between the trimmed V and J ends, which lost 4 bases and 5 bases, there was a span of 18 bases. The germline gives CDR1 SGHRS, CDR2 YFSETQ. The CDR3 extends over 16 amino acids.

This chain connects TRBV29-1 to TRBJ2-1; 8 bases align to TRBD2. This CDR3 spans 15 amino acids. The V gene's germline CDR1 is SQVTM and CDR2 ANQGSEA. J lost 3 bases, V lost 4 bases, and 8 bases had no gene match. The CDR3 region has the DNA TGCAGCGTTGTCTTAGCGGGGAGGGGCTACAATGAGCAGTTCTTC. Translating gives CSVVLAGRGYNEQFF.

The sample holds one count of this clone. The chain joins TRBV3-1 (or the pseudogene TRBV3-2) to TRBJ1-2; D remains unclear. The ends were cut back, 4 bases at V and 1 base at J, with 13 bases in the middle. Germline lookup yields CDR1 LGHDT and CDR2 YNNKEL (reference sequence). The CDR3 consists of 15 residues. The CDR3 sequence is CASSLGSGGNYGYTF. The CDR3 DNA reads TGTGCCAGCAGCCTGGGGTCGGGAGGTAACTATGGCTACACCTTC.

V usage is TRBV11-3 and J usage is TRBJ1-2; no definite D call. The CDR3 is 12 amino acids. The ends were cut back, 5 bases at V and 5 bases at J, with 9 bases in the middle. From germline, CDR1 is SGHNT and CDR2 YENEEA. CDR3 bases: TGTGCCAGCAGCGACGACCGGTATGGCTACACCTTC. Its protein is CASSDDRYGYTF.

The V call is TRBV11-2, the J call TRBJ1-1; D uncertain. Germline V gene sequence: CDR1 SGHAT, CDR2 FQNNGV. This CDR3 has 14 amino acids. V shed 1 base and J shed 11 bases, with 17 bases lying between them. The CDR3 sequence: CASSLGDVFRGAFF. CDR3 DNA: TGTGCCAGCAGCTTAGGCGATGTCTTCAGAGGGGCTTTCTTT.

This chain links TRBV30 with TRBJ1-2; D is perhaps TRBD1 (5 bases). This CDR3 region has 14 residues. Deletions cut 0 bases from V and 4 bases from J, with 12 bases between. Germline assignment: CDR1 GTSNPN and CDR2 SVGIG (reference sequence). Here the CDR3 DNA reads TGTGCCTGGAGTGTACAAGGGGACGCCTATGGCTACACCTTC. Translating gives CAWSVQGDAYGYTF.

The chain recombines TRBV12-1 with TRBJ1-2; the DNA was not used to check the table's D call, TRBD1. TRBV12-1 is a known pseudogene. CDR3 length equals 17 residues. The CDR3 DNA follows: TGTGCCAGCAGCTTTTTTTCCTCGGGACAGGGAGGCTATGGCTACACCTTC. Its protein product is CASSFFSSGQGGYGYTF.